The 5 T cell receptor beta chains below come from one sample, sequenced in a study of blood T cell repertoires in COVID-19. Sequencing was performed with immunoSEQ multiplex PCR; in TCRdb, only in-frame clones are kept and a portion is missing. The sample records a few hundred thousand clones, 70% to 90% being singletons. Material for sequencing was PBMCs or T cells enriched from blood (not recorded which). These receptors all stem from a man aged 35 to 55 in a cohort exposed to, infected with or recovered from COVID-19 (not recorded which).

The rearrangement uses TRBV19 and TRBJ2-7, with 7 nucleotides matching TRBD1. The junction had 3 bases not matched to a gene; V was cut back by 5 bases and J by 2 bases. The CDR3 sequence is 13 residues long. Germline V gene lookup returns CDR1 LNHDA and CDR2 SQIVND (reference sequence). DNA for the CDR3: TGTGCCAGTAGTTTCGGGACAGCCTACGAGCAGTACTTC. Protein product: CASSFGTAYEQYF.

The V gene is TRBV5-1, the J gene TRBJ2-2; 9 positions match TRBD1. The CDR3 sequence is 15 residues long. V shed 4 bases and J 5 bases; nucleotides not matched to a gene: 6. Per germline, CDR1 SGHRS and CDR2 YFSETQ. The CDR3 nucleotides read TGCGCCAGCAGCGCTATGACAGGGGGGACCGGGGAGCTGTTTTTT. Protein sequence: CASSAMTGGTGELFF.

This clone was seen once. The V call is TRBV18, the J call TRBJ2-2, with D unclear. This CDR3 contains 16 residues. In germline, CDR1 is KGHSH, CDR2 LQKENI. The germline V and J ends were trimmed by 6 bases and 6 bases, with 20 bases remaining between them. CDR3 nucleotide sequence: TGTGCCAGCTCTCCCCCAGCCTCGAGGTTGGCCGGGGAGCTGTTTTTT. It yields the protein CASSPPASRLAGELFF.

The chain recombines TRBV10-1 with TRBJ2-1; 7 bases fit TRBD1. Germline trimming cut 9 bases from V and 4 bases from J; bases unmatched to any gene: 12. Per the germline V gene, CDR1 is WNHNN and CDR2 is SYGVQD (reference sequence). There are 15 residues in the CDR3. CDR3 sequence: CARNDQTGRYNEQFF. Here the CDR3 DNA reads TGCGCCAGGAATGACCAGACAGGGAGATACAATGAGCAGTTCTTC.

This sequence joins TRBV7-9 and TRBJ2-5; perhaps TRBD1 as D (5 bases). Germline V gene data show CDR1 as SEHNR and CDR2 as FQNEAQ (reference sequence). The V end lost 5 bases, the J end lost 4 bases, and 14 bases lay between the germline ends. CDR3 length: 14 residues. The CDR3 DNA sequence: TGTGCCAGCAGCCCCCAGGGCTCCGTAGAGACCCAGTACTTC. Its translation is CASSPQGSVETQYF.